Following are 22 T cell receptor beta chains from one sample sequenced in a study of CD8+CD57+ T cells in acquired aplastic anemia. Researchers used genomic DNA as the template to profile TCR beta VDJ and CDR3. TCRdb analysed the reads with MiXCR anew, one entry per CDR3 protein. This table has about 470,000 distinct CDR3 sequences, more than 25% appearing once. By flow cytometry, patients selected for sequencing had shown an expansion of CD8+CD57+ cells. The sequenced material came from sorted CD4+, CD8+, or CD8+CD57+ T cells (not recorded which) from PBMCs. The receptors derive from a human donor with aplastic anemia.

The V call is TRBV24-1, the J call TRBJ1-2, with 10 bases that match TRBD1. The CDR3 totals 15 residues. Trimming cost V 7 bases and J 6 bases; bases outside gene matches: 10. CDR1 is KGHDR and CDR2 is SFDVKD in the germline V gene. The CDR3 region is CATSPAGTGENGYTF. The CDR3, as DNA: TGTGCCACCAGCCCCGCCGGGACAGGGGAAAATGGCTACACCTTC.

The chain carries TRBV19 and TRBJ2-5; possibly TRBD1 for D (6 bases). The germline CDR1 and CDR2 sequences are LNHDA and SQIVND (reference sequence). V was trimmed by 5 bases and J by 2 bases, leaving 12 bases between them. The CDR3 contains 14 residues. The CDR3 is CASSPTGRQETQYF. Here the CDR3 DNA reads TGTGCCAGTAGTCCAACAGGGAGACAAGAGACCCAGTACTTC.

The CDR3, as DNA: TGTGCCAGCAGTGAATCACAGGGGGCTTTCTTT. This translates into CASSESQGAFF. This chain joins TRBV6-1 and TRBJ1-1; 7 bases map to TRBD1. The V segment lost 2 bases and the J segment 11 bases; nucleotides outside the gene matches: 2. Per the germline V gene, CDR1 is MNHNS and CDR2 is SASEGT. The CDR3 is 11 residues long.

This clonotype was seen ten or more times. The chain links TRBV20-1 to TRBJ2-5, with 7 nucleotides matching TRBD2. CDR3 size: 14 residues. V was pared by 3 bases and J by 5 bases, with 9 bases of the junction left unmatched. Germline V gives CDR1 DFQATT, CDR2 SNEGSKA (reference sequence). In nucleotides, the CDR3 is TGCAGTGCTAGGATACCTAGCGGTGGTGAGACCCAGTACTTC. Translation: CSARIPSGGETQYF.

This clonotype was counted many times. The CDR3 DNA reads TGTGCCAGCAGTGATGAGGGACATACGCAGTATTTT. This translates into CASSDEGHTQYF. The genes are TRBV25-1 and TRBJ2-3; D may be TRBD1 or TRBD2 (5 bases each). Germline V gene lookup returns CDR1 MGHDK and CDR2 SYGVNS. The CDR3 sequence is 12 residues long. Between the trimmed V and J ends, which lost 3 bases and 7 bases, there was a span of 8 bases.

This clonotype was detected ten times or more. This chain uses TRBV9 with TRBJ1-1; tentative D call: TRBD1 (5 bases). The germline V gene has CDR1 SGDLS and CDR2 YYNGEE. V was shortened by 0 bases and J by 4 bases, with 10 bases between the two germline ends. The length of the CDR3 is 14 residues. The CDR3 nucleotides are TGTGCCAGCAGCGTAGGGGTCGGGGCCACTGAAGCTTTCTTT. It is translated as CASSVGVGATEAFF.

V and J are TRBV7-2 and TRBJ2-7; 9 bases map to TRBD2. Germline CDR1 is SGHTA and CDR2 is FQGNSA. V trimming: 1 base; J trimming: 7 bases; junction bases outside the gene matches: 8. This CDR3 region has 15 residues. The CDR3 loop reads CASSLEASGEGEQYF. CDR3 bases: TGTGCCAGCAGCTTAGAAGCTAGCGGGGAAGGGGAGCAGTACTTC.

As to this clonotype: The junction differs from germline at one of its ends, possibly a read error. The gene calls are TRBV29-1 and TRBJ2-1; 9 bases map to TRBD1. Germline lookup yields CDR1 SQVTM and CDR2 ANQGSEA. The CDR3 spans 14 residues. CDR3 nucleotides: TGCAGCGTTCAAAACAGGGGGCGCTTAGATGAGCAGTCCTTC. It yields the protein CSVQNRGRLDEQSF.

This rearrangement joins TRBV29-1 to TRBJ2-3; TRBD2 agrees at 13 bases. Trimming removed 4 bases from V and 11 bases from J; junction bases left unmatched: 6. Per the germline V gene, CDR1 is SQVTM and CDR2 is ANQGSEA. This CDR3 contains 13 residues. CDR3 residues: CSVGTSGSGEQYF. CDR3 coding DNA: TGCAGCGTTGGGACTAGCGGGAGTGGTGAGCAGTATTTT.

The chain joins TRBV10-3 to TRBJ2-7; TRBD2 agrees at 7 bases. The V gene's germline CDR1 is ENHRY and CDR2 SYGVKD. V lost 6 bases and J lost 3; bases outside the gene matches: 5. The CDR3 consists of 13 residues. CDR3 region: CAISAGTNYEQYF. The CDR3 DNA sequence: TGTGCCATCAGCGCCGGGACTAACTACGAGCAGTACTTC.

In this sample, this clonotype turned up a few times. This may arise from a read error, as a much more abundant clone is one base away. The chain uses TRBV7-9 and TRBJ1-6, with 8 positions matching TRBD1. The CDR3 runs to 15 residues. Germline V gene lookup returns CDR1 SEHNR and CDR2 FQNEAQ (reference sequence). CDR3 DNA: TGTGCCAGCAGCTTTGGGGACAGGCGGGATTCACCCTTCCACTTT. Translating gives CASSFGDRRDSPFHF.

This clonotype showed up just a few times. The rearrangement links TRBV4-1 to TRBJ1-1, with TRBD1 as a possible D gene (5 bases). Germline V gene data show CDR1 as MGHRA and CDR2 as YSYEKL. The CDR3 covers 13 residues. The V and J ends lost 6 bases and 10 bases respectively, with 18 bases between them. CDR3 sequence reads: CASSDGGYRSAFF. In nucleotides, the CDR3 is TGCGCCAGCAGTGACGGGGGGTACCGATCAGCTTTCTTT.

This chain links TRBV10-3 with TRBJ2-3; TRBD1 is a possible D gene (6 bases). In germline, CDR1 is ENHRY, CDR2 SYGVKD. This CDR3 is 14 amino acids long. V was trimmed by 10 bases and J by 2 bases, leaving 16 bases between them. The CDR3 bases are TGTGCCAACACGACAGGCGGAAACACAGATACGCAGTATTTT. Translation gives CANTTGGNTDTQYF.

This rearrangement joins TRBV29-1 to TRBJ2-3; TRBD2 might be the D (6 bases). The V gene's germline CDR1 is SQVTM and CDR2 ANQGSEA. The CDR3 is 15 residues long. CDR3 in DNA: TGCAGTGCTGGAGGGTGGGCGTTAAGCGCAGATACGCAGTATTTT. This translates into CSAGGWALSADTQYF.

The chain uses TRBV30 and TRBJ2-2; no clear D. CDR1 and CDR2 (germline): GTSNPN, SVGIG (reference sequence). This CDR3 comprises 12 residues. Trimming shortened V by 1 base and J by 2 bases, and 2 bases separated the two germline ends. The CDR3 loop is CAWSDNTGELFF. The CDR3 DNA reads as TGTGCCTGGAGTGATAACACCGGGGAGCTGTTTTTT.

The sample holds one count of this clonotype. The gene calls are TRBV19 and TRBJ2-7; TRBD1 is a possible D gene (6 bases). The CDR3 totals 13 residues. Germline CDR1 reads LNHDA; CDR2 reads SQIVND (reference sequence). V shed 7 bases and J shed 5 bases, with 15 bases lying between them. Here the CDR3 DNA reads TGTGCCAGTAAGAAGCAGGGGCACGACGAGCAGTACTTC. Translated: CASKKQGHDEQYF.

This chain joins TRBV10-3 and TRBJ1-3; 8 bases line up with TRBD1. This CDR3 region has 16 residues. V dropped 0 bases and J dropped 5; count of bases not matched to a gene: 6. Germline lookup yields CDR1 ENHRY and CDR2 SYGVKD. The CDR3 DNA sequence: TGTGCCATCAGTGAGTCGATCCAGGGGGCACGAAACACCATATATTTT. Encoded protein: CAISESIQGARNTIYF.

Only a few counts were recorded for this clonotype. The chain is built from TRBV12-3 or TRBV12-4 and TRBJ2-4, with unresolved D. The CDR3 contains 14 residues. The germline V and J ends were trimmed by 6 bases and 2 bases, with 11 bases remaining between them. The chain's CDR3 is CASSLSVTKNIQYF. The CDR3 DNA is TGTGCCAGCAGCCTCTCCGTCACCAAAAACATTCAGTACTTC.

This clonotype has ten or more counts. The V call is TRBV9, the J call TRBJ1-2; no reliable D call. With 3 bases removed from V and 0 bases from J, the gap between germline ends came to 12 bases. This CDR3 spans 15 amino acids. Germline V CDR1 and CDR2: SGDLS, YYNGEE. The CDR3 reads CASSETPLANYGYTF. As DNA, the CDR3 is TGTGCCAGCAGCGAGACGCCGCTTGCTAACTATGGCTACACCTTC.

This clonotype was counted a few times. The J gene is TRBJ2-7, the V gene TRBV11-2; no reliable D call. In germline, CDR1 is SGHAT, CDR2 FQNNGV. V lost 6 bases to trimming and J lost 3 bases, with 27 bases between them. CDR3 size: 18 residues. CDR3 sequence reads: CASSVFPPPAGYVYEQYF. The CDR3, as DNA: TGTGCCAGCAGTGTATTCCCACCCCCCGCAGGATATGTCTACGAGCAGTACTTC.

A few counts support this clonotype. CDR3 coding DNA: TGTGCCTGGATCCTAAGGGACTCTGGAAACACCATATATTTT. Translation: CAWILRDSGNTIYF. V usage is TRBV30 and J usage is TRBJ1-3; D remains unclear. V dropped 4 bases and J dropped 0 bases, with 10 bases sitting between them. The CDR3 contains 14 residues. In germline, CDR1 is GTSNPN, CDR2 SVGIG (reference sequence).

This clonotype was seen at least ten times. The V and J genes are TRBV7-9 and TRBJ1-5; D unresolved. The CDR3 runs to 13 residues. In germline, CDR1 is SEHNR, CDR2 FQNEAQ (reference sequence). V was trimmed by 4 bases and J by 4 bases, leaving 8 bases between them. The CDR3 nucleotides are TGTGCCAGCAGCTCAATGGGGAATCAGCCCCAGCATTTT. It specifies CASSSMGNQPQHF.